The rows below give T cell receptor beta chains drawn from one sample of a study of blood T cell repertoires in COVID-19. Here immunoSEQ multiplex PCR was the method, and the copy in TCRdb shows in-frame clones only, minus some. The sample includes 110,000 to 150,000 clones, 75% to 90% of them seen just once. Source material: peripheral blood. Receptor source: an older woman with active COVID-19. The CDR3 runs from the conserved cysteine through the conserved F or W. Each record gives: D gene, clone size, V gene, J gene, CDR3 DNA, CDR3 protein. D genes are given only for firm matches. Size is omitted from some rows. Given values are once, few, many or a class for expanded clones.

>-|few|TRBV15|TRBJ1-6
TGTGCCACCAGCAGAGATCCGGTGTCTGCCTCAAATTCACCCCTCCACTTT
CATSRDPVSASNSPLHF
>TRBD2|-|TRBV24-1|TRBJ2-1
TGTGCCACCAGCACCCATAGCGGGAGCTCCTACAATGAGCAGTTCTTC
CATSTHSGSSYNEQFF
>-|-|TRBV19|TRBJ1-3
TGTGCCAGTAGGCCGAGAGGCTCTGGAAACACCATATATTTT
CASRPRGSGNTIYF
>TRBD2|few|TRBV6-6|TRBJ2-1
TGTGCCAGCGGGGAGGGACTAGTCTACAATGAGCAGTTCTTC
CASGEGLVYNEQFF
>-|-|TRBV28|TRBJ2-4
TGTGCCAGCAGCTCCCCTAGGCCCGCCAAAAACATTCAGTACTTC
CASSSPRPAKNIQYF
>TRBD1|-|TRBV29-1|TRBJ2-1
TGCAGCGGATACAGGGGTGAGCAGTTCTTC
CSGYRGEQFF
>TRBD2|-|TRBV27|TRBJ2-1
TGTGCCAGCACTTCACGACTAGCGGGTTACAATGAGCAGTTCTTC
CASTSRLAGYNEQFF
>TRBD1|-|TRBV5-5|TRBJ2-7
TGTGCCAGCGACCAGACAGGGGATCTAAGCTACGAGCAGTACTTC
CASDQTGDLSYEQYF
>-|-|TRBV29-1|TRBJ2-5
TGCAGCGTTGAAGCCCAGGGCGGGGTGGAGACCCAGTACTTC
CSVEAQGGVETQYF
>-|once|TRBV4-2|TRBJ2-3
TGTGCCAGCAGCCAAGAGAGGCGCTTCCCAGATACGCAGTATTTT
CASSQERRFPDTQYF
>TRBD2|-|TRBV9|TRBJ2-7
TGTGCCAGCAGCTTACAAGCGGGAGGGCCAAGGGAGCAGTACTTC
CASSLQAGGPREQYF
>-|-|TRBV19|TRBJ1-5
TGTGCCAGTAGTCCCCCTGGGGGGTTTCAGCCCCAGCATTTT
CASSPPGGFQPQHF
>TRBD2|-|TRBV28|TRBJ2-1
TGTGCCAGCAGTCCCCTCGCGGGAGGGAAAGGGAATGAGCAGTTCTTC
CASSPLAGGKGNEQFF
>-|-|TRBV27|TRBJ1-1
TGTGCCAGCAGTTTTGACAGGCCATCGAGGGCTTTCTTT
CASSFDRPSRAFF
>TRBD1|-|TRBV11-3|TRBJ2-7
TGTGCCAGCAGCTTGGACAGGGAAAACTACGAGCAGTACTTC
CASSLDRENYEQYF
>TRBD1|-|TRBV5-1|TRBJ2-3
TGCGCCAGCAGCGCGTTCAACAGGGGGAGCACAGATACGCAGTATTTT
CASSAFNRGSTDTQYF
>-|-|TRBV18|TRBJ1-1
TGTGCCAGCTCACCCCTCGTTCGGGACACCGATTCCACTGAAGCTTTCTTT
CASSPLVRDTDSTEAFF
>TRBD2|-|TRBV4-2|TRBJ2-1
TGTGCCAGCAGTCCGAATAGAGGCGGGAGATCCTACAATGAGCAGTTCTTC
CASSPNRGGRSYNEQFF
>-|-|TRBV7-9|TRBJ2-1
TGTGCCAGCAGGGCACCCGGAGCGGCTAATGAGCAGTTCTTC
CASRAPGAANEQFF
>-|few|TRBV28|TRBJ1-2
TGTGCCAGCAGCATTACCCAGGGGCGCTATGGCTACACCTTC
CASSITQGRYGYTF
>-|-|TRBV9|TRBJ1-6
TGTGCCAGCAGCGTTGCAGCAGGAAATTCACCCCTCCACTTT
CASSVAAGNSPLHF
>TRBD2|-|TRBV3-1/TRBV3-2|TRBJ2-3
TGTGCCAGCAGGTCAGCGGGGGGCACAGATACGCAGTATTTT
CASRSAGGTDTQYF
>-|once|TRBV6-5|TRBJ1-2
TGTGCCAGCAGTTCAGGGGAAACGGGTGGCTACACCTTC
CASSSGETGGYTF
>TRBD1|-|TRBV28|TRBJ1-2
TGTGCCAGCAGTTCTACTGGGGGACAGGGGGCGCGTGGCTACACCTTC
CASSSTGGQGARGYTF
>TRBD1|-|TRBV5-1|TRBJ1-2
TGCGCCAGCAGCTTGGGCGTCGGCAGGGGGGATGGCTACACCTTC
CASSLGVGRGDGYTF
>-|-|TRBV4-1|TRBJ1-2
TGCGCCAGCAGCCCCCCATCACAGGGAAACTATGGCTACACCTTC
CASSPPSQGNYGYTF
>TRBD1|-|TRBV5-6|TRBJ2-7
TGTGCCAGCTTCACGACCTACCCGGGACAGGGTAGGAACGAGCAGTACTTC
CASFTTYPGQGRNEQYF
>TRBD1|-|TRBV19|TRBJ1-2
TGTGCCAGTGGGGACAGGGGAATCGGGAATTATGGCTACACCTTC
CASGDRGIGNYGYTF